The rows below give T cell receptor beta chains drawn from one sample of a study of blood T cell repertoires in COVID-19. Sequenced by immunoSEQ multiplex PCR; TCRdb stores in-frame clones only, minus some. The sample carries roughly 190,000 clones, around 80% recorded once. Sequences were obtained from peripheral blood. The receptors stem from a woman in her 70s with COVID-19, enrolled during active disease. The CDR3 runs from the conserved cysteine through the conserved F or W. D genes are given only for firm matches. Clone size, where shown, is once, few, many, or a class for clones that have expanded.

j_gene: TRBJ2-5
d_gene: .
abundance: .
v_gene: TRBV5-1
CDR3aa: CASSSQTRVGETQYF
CDR3nt: TGCGCCAGCAGCAGTCAGACTAGGGTCGGGGAGACCCAGTACTTC

j_gene: TRBJ2-3
d_gene: TRBD2
abundance: .
v_gene: TRBV2
CDR3aa: CASTWGLAGGSTDTQYF
CDR3nt: TGTGCCAGCACCTGGGGACTAGCGGGAGGGTCCACAGATACGCAGTATTTT

j_gene: TRBJ2-1
d_gene: .
abundance: .
v_gene: TRBV4-1
CDR3aa: CASSHADRSSYNEQFF
CDR3nt: TGCGCCAGCAGCCACGCTGACAGAAGCTCCTACAATGAGCAGTTCTTC

j_gene: TRBJ1-6
d_gene: .
abundance: .
v_gene: TRBV28
CDR3aa: CASTRGGVGSPLHF
CDR3nt: TGTGCCAGCACCCGGGGGGGGGTCGGTTCACCCCTCCACTTT

j_gene: TRBJ2-2
d_gene: .
abundance: .
v_gene: TRBV19
CDR3aa: CASSYQGLYTGELFF
CDR3nt: TGTGCCAGTAGTTACCAGGGGCTATACACCGGGGAGCTGTTTTTT

j_gene: TRBJ1-2
d_gene: TRBD1
abundance: .
v_gene: TRBV5-1
CDR3aa: CASSLDGQAFYGYTF
CDR3nt: TGCGCCAGCAGCTTGGACGGACAGGCCTTCTATGGCTACACCTTC

j_gene: TRBJ1-2
d_gene: TRBD1
abundance: .
v_gene: TRBV5-5
CDR3aa: CASSWGPGQGADF
CDR3nt: TGTGCCAGCAGCTGGGGCCCGGGACAGGGTGCAGATTTC

j_gene: TRBJ2-3
d_gene: .
abundance: once
v_gene: TRBV24-1
CDR3aa: CATSVGDRQDTQYF
CDR3nt: TGTGCCACCAGTGTGGGTGACAGGCAAGATACGCAGTATTTT

j_gene: TRBJ2-5
d_gene: TRBD2
abundance: .
v_gene: TRBV3-1/TRBV3-2
CDR3aa: CASSPSGLAGGPGETQYF
CDR3nt: TGTGCCAGCAGCCCTTCGGGACTAGCGGGGGGGCCCGGAGAGACCCAGTACTTC

j_gene: TRBJ1-1
d_gene: .
abundance: .
v_gene: TRBV5-1
CDR3aa: CASSGGPNTEAFF
CDR3nt: TGCGCCAGCAGCGGCGGCCCGAACACTGAAGCTTTCTTT

j_gene: TRBJ1-1
d_gene: .
abundance: .
v_gene: TRBV18
CDR3aa: CASSQGKGTEAFF
CDR3nt: TGTGCCAGCTCACAGGGGAAGGGGACTGAAGCTTTCTTT

j_gene: TRBJ1-2
d_gene: .
abundance: once
v_gene: TRBV6-1
CDR3aa: CASSDPDRNYGYTF
CDR3nt: TGTGCCAGCAGTGACCCGGACAGAAACTATGGCTACACCTTC

j_gene: TRBJ1-4
d_gene: .
abundance: .
v_gene: TRBV30
CDR3aa: CAWSLTVSRGEKLFF
CDR3nt: TGTGCCTGGAGTCTCACGGTCTCCAGAGGGGAAAAACTGTTTTTT

j_gene: TRBJ1-2
d_gene: .
abundance: .
v_gene: TRBV27
CDR3aa: CASSPLGSGYGYTF
CDR3nt: TGTGCCAGCAGTCCCCTAGGTAGCGGCTATGGCTACACCTTC

j_gene: TRBJ2-2
d_gene: TRBD2
abundance: .
v_gene: TRBV5-1
CDR3aa: CASSPSGGYGGELFF
CDR3nt: TGCGCCAGCAGTCCTAGCGGGGGGTACGGCGGGGAGCTGTTTTTT

j_gene: TRBJ1-2
d_gene: .
abundance: .
v_gene: TRBV11-2
CDR3aa: CASSLWAGVNYGYTF
CDR3nt: TGTGCCAGCAGCTTATGGGCAGGCGTTAACTATGGCTACACCTTC

j_gene: TRBJ2-1
d_gene: .
abundance: .
v_gene: TRBV28
CDR3aa: CASGVVPYPPYNEQFF
CDR3nt: TGTGCCAGTGGAGTCGTACCGTATCCCCCCTACAATGAGCAGTTCTTC

j_gene: TRBJ1-2
d_gene: TRBD1
abundance: .
v_gene: TRBV24-1
CDR3aa: CATSVRAGGSGYTF
CDR3nt: TGTGCCACCAGTGTCAGGGCAGGGGGAAGCGGCTACACCTTC

j_gene: TRBJ2-2
d_gene: TRBD2
abundance: .
v_gene: TRBV7-2
CDR3aa: CASSLTGTINTGELFF
CDR3nt: TGTGCCAGCAGCCTTACCGGGACTATCAACACCGGGGAGCTGTTTTTT

j_gene: TRBJ2-1
d_gene: .
abundance: .
v_gene: TRBV27
CDR3aa: CASSLSMGLSSYNEQFF
CDR3nt: TGTGCCAGCAGTTTATCGATGGGACTCAGCTCCTACAATGAGCAGTTCTTC

j_gene: TRBJ2-7
d_gene: .
abundance: few
v_gene: TRBV27
CDR3aa: CASSSLRSGERAEQYF
CDR3nt: TGTGCCAGCAGTTCCTTAAGATCGGGAGAAAGGGCCGAGCAGTACTTC

j_gene: TRBJ1-1
d_gene: TRBD1
abundance: .
v_gene: TRBV5-1
CDR3aa: CASSLGTGTEAFF
CDR3nt: TGCGCCAGCAGCCTAGGGACAGGCACTGAAGCTTTCTTT

j_gene: TRBJ2-3
d_gene: TRBD2
abundance: .
v_gene: TRBV19
CDR3aa: CASSLSGGRDTQYF
CDR3nt: TGTGCCAGTAGTCTCTCGGGGGGGAGGGATACGCAGTATTTT

j_gene: TRBJ1-3
d_gene: .
abundance: .
v_gene: TRBV6-1
CDR3aa: CASSEIGNTIYF
CDR3nt: TGTGCCAGCAGTGAAATAGGAAACACCATATATTTT

j_gene: TRBJ1-1
d_gene: .
abundance: .
v_gene: TRBV18
CDR3aa: CASSPLEGYTEAFF
CDR3nt: TGTGCCAGCTCACCATTGGAGGGGTACACTGAAGCTTTCTTT

j_gene: TRBJ2-7
d_gene: TRBD1
abundance: .
v_gene: TRBV28
CDR3aa: CASTQEGTGGYEQYF
CDR3nt: TGTGCCAGCACCCAAGAAGGGACAGGTGGATACGAGCAGTACTTC

j_gene: TRBJ2-1
d_gene: TRBD2
abundance: .
v_gene: TRBV5-4
CDR3aa: CASRLSGSSYNEQFF
CDR3nt: TGTGCCAGCAGACTCAGCGGGAGCTCCTACAATGAGCAGTTCTTC

j_gene: TRBJ2-1
d_gene: TRBD1
abundance: .
v_gene: TRBV24-1
CDR3aa: CATSDYRGRHEQFF
CDR3nt: TGTGCCACCAGTGACTACAGGGGGCGGCATGAGCAGTTCTTC

j_gene: TRBJ1-2
d_gene: TRBD1
abundance: .
v_gene: TRBV29-1
CDR3aa: CSVLDRVYGYTF
CDR3nt: TGCAGCGTTCTGGACAGGGTTTACGGCTACACCTTC

j_gene: TRBJ1-4
d_gene: .
abundance: .
v_gene: TRBV3-1/TRBV3-2
CDR3aa: CASSQTRAGEKLFF
CDR3nt: TGTGCCAGCAGCCAAACCAGGGCCGGCGAAAAACTGTTTTTT

j_gene: TRBJ1-2
d_gene: .
abundance: .
v_gene: TRBV6-5
CDR3aa: CASSRTGPDYGYTF
CDR3nt: TGTGCCAGCAGCCGCACAGGTCCGGACTATGGCTACACCTTC

j_gene: TRBJ2-1
d_gene: .
abundance: .
v_gene: TRBV24-1
CDR3aa: CATSATPPVLNEQFF
CDR3nt: TGTGCCACCAGTGCTACCCCGCCCGTTCTCAATGAGCAGTTCTTC

j_gene: TRBJ1-5
d_gene: .
abundance: .
v_gene: TRBV6-2/TRBV6-3
CDR3aa: CASSGQTGGNQPQHF
CDR3nt: TGTGCCAGCAGCGGACAGACCGGCGGCAATCAGCCCCAGCATTTT

j_gene: TRBJ1-3
d_gene: .
abundance: .
v_gene: TRBV30
CDR3aa: CAWSIRAIGNTIYF
CDR3nt: TGTGCCTGGAGTATCAGGGCTATTGGAAACACCATATATTTT

j_gene: TRBJ1-5
d_gene: TRBD1
abundance: .
v_gene: TRBV30
CDR3aa: CAWSGVRDSLYSNQPQHF
CDR3nt: TGTGCCTGGAGTGGGGTAAGGGACAGCCTATATAGCAATCAGCCCCAGCATTTT

j_gene: TRBJ1-6
d_gene: .
abundance: many
v_gene: TRBV9
CDR3aa: CASSVDGLESPLHF
CDR3nt: TGTGCCAGCAGCGTAGACGGGTTAGAATCACCCCTCCACTTT

j_gene: TRBJ2-3
d_gene: TRBD2
abundance: .
v_gene: TRBV10-2
CDR3aa: CASSKRAGGPTDTQYF
CDR3nt: TGCGCCAGCAGCAAAAGGGCGGGAGGCCCCACAGATACGCAGTATTTT

j_gene: TRBJ1-5
d_gene: TRBD1
abundance: .
v_gene: TRBV6-1
CDR3aa: CASSERGPKGGQPQHF
CDR3nt: TGTGCCAGCAGTGAGAGGGGGCCGAAAGGAGGTCAGCCCCAGCATTTT

j_gene: TRBJ2-6
d_gene: TRBD1
abundance: .
v_gene: TRBV19
CDR3aa: CASRQLSTGSGANVLTF
CDR3nt: TGTGCCAGTAGACAATTATCGACAGGGTCTGGGGCCAACGTCCTGACTTTC

j_gene: TRBJ2-3
d_gene: TRBD1
abundance: .
v_gene: TRBV11-3
CDR3aa: CASSQDRGGGRDTQYF
CDR3nt: TGTGCCAGCAGCCAGGACAGGGGTGGAGGAAGAGATACGCAGTATTTT

j_gene: TRBJ2-7
d_gene: TRBD1
abundance: once
v_gene: TRBV7-2
CDR3aa: CASSLNRGNYEQYF
CDR3nt: TGTGCCAGCAGCTTAAACAGGGGGAACTACGAGCAGTACTTC

j_gene: TRBJ2-7
d_gene: TRBD1
abundance: .
v_gene: TRBV28
CDR3aa: CASSSIRGQGYEQYF
CDR3nt: TGTGCCAGCAGTTCAATACGAGGACAGGGCTACGAGCAGTACTTC

j_gene: TRBJ1-2
d_gene: TRBD1
abundance: once
v_gene: TRBV5-4
CDR3aa: CASSFDRALDGYTF
CDR3nt: TGTGCCAGCAGCTTTGACAGGGCTCTTGATGGCTACACCTTC

j_gene: TRBJ2-7
d_gene: TRBD2
abundance: .
v_gene: TRBV24-1
CDR3aa: CATSDRTSVSYEQYF
CDR3nt: TGTGCCACCAGTGATCGGACTAGCGTGTCCTACGAGCAGTACTTC

j_gene: TRBJ1-1
d_gene: TRBD1
abundance: .
v_gene: TRBV27
CDR3aa: CASSFTGGLGTEAFF
CDR3nt: TGTGCCAGCAGTTTTACAGGGGGGCTTGGCACTGAAGCTTTCTTT

j_gene: TRBJ2-3
d_gene: .
abundance: .
v_gene: TRBV7-3
CDR3aa: CASSSSSTDTQYF
CDR3nt: TGTGCCAGCAGCTCCTCTAGCACAGATACGCAGTATTTT

j_gene: TRBJ2-3
d_gene: .
abundance: .
v_gene: TRBV2
CDR3aa: CASSAGADTQYF
CDR3nt: TGTGCCAGCAGTGCCGGAGCAGATACGCAGTATTTT

j_gene: TRBJ1-5
d_gene: TRBD1
abundance: .
v_gene: TRBV19
CDR3aa: CASSIPGTGSIYSNQPQHF
CDR3nt: TGTGCCAGTAGTATCCCAGGGACAGGGAGCATCTATAGCAATCAGCCCCAGCATTTT

j_gene: TRBJ1-1
d_gene: TRBD1
abundance: few
v_gene: TRBV9
CDR3aa: CASSVAAGQGTQAFF
CDR3nt: TGTGCCAGCAGCGTAGCTGCCGGACAGGGAACACAAGCTTTCTTT

j_gene: TRBJ1-5
d_gene: TRBD1
abundance: .
v_gene: TRBV7-2
CDR3aa: CASSFRGPHQPQHF
CDR3nt: TGTGCCAGCAGCTTCAGGGGGCCCCATCAGCCCCAGCATTTT

j_gene: TRBJ1-1
d_gene: TRBD1
abundance: few
v_gene: TRBV19
CDR3aa: CASRDRGPNTEAFF
CDR3nt: TGTGCCAGTAGAGACAGGGGCCCGAACACTGAAGCTTTCTTT